The clone carrying this T cell receptor beta chain was recorded only once. Antigen unknown. Per the germline V gene, CDR1 is ENHRY and CDR2 is SYGVKD. This CDR3 comprises 14 residues. After removal of 6 bases from V and 3 bases from J, the junction contained 6 bases not matched to a gene. RNA extraction was followed by reverse transcription into cDNA, which acted as the sequencing template. Only in-frame clones appear in the TCRdb table, and some are missing; sequencing was by immunoSEQ multiplex PCR. The profile covers about 5,800 clones, with under 75% appearing a single time and 8.6% taken by the ten largest. As to treatment: oral pan-JAK inhibitor, 5-10 mg twice daily. From alopecia areata patients, lesional scalp punch biopsies and peripheral blood were collected. This sample is part of a study of CD8+ T cells in alopecia areata. As for the study in general: Scoring treated patients' severity relied on the percentage of scalp area affected. General study points: Normal-skin resident alphabeta T cells also appear among scalp sample sequences. Clonality in lesional scalp, especially alopecia totalis/universalis, exceeded that of normal scalp. Tofacitinib delivered significant drops in scalp clonality and in expanded CD8+ clones among the top 100.

This TCR was recovered from a human donor with alopecia areata. The V gene is TRBV10-3, the J gene TRBJ1-1; 8 positions agree with TRBD1. This specimen consisted of skin, obtained between weeks 30 and 35, from a patient treated with tofacitinib. CDR3 nucleotide sequence: TGTGCCATCAGCCCGCAGGGGGCGGACACTGAAGCTTTCTTT. Protein: CAISPQGADTEAFF.